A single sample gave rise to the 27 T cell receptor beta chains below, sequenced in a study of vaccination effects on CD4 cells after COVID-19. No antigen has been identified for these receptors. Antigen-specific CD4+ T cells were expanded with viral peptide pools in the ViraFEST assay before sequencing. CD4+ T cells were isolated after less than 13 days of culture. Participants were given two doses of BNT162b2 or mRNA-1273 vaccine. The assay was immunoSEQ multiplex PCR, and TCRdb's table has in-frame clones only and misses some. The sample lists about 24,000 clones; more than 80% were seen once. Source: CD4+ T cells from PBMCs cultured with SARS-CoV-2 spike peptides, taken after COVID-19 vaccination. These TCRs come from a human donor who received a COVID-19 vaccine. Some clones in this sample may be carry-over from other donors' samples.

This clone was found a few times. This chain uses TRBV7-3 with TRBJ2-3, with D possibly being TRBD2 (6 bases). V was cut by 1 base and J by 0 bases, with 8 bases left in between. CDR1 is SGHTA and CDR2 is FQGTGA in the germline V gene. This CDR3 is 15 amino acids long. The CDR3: CASSLRAGSTDTQYF. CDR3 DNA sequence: TGTGCCAGCAGCTTAAGGGCGGGGAGCACAGATACGCAGTATTTT.

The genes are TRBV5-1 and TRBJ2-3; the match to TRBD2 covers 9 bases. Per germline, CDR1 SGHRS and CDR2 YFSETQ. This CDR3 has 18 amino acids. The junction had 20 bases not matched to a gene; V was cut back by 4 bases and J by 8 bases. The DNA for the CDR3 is TGCGCCAGCAGCCCTGCGGTCCGCGGGGGGGGAACTTCAAGTACGCAGTATTTT. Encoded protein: CASSPAVRGGGTSSTQYF.

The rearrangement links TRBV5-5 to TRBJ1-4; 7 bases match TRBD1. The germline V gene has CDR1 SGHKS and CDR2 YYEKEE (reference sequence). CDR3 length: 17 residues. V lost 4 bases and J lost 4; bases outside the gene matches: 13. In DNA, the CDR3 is TGTGCCAGCAGCCGACAACCGGGACAGAGGATTAATGAAAAACTGTTTTTT. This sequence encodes CASSRQPGQRINEKLFF.

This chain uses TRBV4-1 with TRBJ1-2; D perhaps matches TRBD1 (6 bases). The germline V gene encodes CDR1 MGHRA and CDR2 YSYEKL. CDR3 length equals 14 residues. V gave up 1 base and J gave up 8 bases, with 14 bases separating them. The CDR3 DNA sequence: TGCGCCAGCAGCCAAGTCTCAGGGGAGAGGGGCTACACCTTC. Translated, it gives CASSQVSGERGYTF.

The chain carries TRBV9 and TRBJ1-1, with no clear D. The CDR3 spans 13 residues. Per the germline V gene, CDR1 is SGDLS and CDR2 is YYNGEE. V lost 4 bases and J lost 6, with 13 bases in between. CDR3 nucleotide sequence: TGTGCCAGCAGCTCAACGACCGGGCCTGAAGCTTTCTTT. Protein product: CASSSTTGPEAFF.

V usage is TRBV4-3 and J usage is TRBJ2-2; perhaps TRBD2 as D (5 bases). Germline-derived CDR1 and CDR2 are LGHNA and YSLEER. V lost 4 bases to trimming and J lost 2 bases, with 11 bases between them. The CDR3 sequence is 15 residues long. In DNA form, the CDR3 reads TGCGCCAGCAGCCGATCTAGACTAAACACCGGGGAGCTGTTTTTT. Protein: CASSRSRLNTGELFF.

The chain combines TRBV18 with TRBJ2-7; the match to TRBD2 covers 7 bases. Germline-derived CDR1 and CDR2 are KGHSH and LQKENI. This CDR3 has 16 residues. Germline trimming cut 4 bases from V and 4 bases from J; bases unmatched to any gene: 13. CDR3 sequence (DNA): TGTGCCAGCTCACGAGCGGAGTCCTCGGGGGGATACGAGCAGTACGTC. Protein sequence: CASSRAESSGGYEQYV.

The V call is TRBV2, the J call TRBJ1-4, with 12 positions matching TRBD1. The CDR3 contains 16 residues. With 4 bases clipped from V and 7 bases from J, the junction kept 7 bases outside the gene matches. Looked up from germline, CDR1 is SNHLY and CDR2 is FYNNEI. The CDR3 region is CASSVGTGGRGEKLFF. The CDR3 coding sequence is TGTGCCAGCAGTGTGGGGACAGGGGGCCGAGGTGAAAAACTGTTTTTT. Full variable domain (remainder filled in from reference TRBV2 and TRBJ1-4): EPEVTQTPSHQVTQMGQEVILRCVPISNHLYFYWYRQILGQKVEFLVSFYNNEISEKSEIFDDQFSVERPDGSNFTLKIRSTKLEDSAMYFCASSVGTGGRGEKLFFGSGTQLSVL.

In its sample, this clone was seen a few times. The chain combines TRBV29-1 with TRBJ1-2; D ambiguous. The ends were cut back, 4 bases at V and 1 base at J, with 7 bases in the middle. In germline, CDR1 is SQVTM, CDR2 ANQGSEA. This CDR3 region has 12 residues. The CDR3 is CSVGVINYGYTF. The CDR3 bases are TGCAGCGTTGGTGTCATTAACTATGGCTACACCTTC.

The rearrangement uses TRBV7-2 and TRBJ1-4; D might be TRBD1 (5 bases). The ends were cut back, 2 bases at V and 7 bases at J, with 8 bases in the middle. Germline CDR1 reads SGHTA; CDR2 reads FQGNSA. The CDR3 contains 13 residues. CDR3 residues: CASSLSRGEKLFF. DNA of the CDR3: TGTGCCAGCAGCTTATCGAGGGGTGAAAAACTGTTTTTT.

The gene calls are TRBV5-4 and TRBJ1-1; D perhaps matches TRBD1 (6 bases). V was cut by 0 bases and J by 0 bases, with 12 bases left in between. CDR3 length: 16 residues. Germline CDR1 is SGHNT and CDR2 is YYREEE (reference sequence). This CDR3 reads CASSLGEGTMNTEAFF. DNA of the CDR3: TGTGCCAGCAGCTTGGGTGAGGGGACAATGAACACTGAAGCTTTCTTT.

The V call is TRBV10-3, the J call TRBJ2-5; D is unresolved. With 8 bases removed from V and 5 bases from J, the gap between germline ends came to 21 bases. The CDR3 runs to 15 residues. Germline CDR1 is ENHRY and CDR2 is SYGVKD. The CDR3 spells CAISQRVGLGETQYF. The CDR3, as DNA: TGTGCCATCTCCCAGCGCGTGGGGTTGGGCGAGACCCAGTACTTC.

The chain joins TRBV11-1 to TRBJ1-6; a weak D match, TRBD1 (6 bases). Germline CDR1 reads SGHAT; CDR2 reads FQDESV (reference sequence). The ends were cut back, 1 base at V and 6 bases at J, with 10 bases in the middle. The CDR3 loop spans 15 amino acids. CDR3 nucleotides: TGTGCCAGCAGCTTAGGGGGGGCAAGTAATTCACCCCTCCACTTT. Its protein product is CASSLGGASNSPLHF.

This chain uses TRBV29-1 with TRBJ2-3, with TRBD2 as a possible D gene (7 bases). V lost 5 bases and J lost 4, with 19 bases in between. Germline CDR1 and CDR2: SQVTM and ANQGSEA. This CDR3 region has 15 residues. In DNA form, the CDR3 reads TGCAGCGTTATATCCGGGACCGGGGGGCCAGATACGCAGTATTTT. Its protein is CSVISGTGGPDTQYF.

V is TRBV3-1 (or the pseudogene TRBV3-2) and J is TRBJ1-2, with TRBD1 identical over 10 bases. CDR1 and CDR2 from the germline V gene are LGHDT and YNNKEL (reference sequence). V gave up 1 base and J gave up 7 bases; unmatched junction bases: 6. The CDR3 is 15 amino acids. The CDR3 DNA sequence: TGTGCCAGCAGCCAAGGGACAGGGGGGGGGCGTGGCTACACCTTC. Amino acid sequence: CASSQGTGGGRGYTF.

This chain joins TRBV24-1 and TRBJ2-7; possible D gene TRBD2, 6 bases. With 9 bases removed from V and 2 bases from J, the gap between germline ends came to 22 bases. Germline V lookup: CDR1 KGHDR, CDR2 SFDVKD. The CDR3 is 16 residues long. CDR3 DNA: TGTGCCACCCCTCAAGGAGGGGCCCTTATCACCTACGAGCAGTACGTC. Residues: CATPQGGALITYEQYV.

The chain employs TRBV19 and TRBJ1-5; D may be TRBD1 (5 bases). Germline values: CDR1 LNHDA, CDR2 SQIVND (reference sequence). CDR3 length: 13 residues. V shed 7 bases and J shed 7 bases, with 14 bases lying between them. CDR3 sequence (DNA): TGTGCCAGTACCGACAGACGGGTACAGCCCCAGCATTTT. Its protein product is CASTDRRVQPQHF. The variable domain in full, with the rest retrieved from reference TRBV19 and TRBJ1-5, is DGGITQSPKYLFRKEGQNVTLSCEQNLNHDAMYWYRQDPGQGLRLIYYSQIVNDFQKGDIAEGYSVSREKKESFPLTVTSAQKNPTAFYLCASTDRRVQPQHFGDGTRLSIL.

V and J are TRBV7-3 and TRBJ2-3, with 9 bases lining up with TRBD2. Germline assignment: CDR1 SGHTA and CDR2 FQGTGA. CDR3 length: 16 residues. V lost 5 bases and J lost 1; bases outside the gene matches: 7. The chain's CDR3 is CASSRFSGGGTDTQYF. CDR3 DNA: TGTGCCAGCAGCCGTTTTAGCGGGGGAGGCACAGATACGCAGTATTTT.

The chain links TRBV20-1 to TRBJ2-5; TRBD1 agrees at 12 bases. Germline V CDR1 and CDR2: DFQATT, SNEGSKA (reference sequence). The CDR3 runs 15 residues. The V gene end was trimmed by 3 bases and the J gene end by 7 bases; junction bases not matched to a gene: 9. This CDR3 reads CSASSTGQGAGTQYF. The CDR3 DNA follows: TGCAGTGCTAGTTCCACGGGACAGGGGGCCGGGACCCAGTACTTC.

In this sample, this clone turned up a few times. The CDR3 loop reads CASSQVATSGNTGELFF. The CDR3 nucleotides read TGTGCCAGCAGCCAAGTAGCGACTAGCGGGAACACCGGGGAGCTGTTTTTT. This chain uses TRBV4-2 with TRBJ2-2, with TRBD2 identical over 9 bases. The V gene's germline CDR1 is LGHNA and CDR2 YNFKEQ. The CDR3 runs 17 residues. With V trimmed by 1 base and J by 1 base, 4 bases remained unmatched.

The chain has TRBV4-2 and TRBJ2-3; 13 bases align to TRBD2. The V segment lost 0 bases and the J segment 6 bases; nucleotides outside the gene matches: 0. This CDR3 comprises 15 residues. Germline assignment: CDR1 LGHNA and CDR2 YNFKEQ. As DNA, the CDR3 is TGTGCCAGCAGCCAAGAACTAGCGGGGGGGGATACGCAGTATTTT. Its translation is CASSQELAGGDTQYF.

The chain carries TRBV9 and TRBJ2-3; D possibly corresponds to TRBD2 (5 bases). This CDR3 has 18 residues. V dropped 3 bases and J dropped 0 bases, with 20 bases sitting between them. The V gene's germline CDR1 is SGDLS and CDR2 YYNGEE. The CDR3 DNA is TGTGCCAGCAGCGCTCTTCACGTAGCGACGGCTAGCACAGATACGCAGTATTTT. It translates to CASSALHVATASTDTQYF.

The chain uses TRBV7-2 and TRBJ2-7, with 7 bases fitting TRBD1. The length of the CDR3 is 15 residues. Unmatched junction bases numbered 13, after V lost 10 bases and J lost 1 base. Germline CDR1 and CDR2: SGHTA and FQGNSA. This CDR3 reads CAKTTGFNRSYEQYV. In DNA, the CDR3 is TGTGCCAAGACGACAGGGTTCAATAGGTCCTACGAGCAGTACGTC.

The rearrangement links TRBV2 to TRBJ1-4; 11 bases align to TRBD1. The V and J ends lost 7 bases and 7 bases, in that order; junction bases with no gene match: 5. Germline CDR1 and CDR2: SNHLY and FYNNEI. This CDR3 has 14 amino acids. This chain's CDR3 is CASTWDRGTEKLFF. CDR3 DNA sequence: TGTGCCAGCACCTGGGACAGGGGGACTGAAAAACTGTTTTTT. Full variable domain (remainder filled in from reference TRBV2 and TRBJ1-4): EPEVTQTPSHQVTQMGQEVILRCVPISNHLYFYWYRQILGQKVEFLVSFYNNEISEKSEIFDDQFSVERPDGSNFTLKIRSTKLEDSAMYFCASTWDRGTEKLFFGSGTQLSVL.

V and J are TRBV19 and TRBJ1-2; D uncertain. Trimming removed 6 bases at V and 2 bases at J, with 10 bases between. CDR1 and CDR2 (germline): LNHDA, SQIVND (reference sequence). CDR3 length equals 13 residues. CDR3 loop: CASRTTENYGYTF. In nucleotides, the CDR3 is TGTGCCAGTAGGACGACGGAAAACTATGGCTACACCTTC.

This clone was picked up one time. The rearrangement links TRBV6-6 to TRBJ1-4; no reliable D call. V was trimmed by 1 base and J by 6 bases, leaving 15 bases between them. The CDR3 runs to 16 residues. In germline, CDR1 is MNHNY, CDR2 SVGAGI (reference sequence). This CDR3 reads CASSYYSTKLYEKLFF. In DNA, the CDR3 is TGTGCCAGCAGTTACTACTCCACAAAATTATATGAAAAACTGTTTTTT.

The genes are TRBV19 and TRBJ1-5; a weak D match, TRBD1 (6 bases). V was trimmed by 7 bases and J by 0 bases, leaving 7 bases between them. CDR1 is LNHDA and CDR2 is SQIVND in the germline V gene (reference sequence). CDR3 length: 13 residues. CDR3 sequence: CASKTGSNQPQHF. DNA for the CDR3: TGTGCCAGTAAGACAGGTAGCAATCAGCCCCAGCATTTT.